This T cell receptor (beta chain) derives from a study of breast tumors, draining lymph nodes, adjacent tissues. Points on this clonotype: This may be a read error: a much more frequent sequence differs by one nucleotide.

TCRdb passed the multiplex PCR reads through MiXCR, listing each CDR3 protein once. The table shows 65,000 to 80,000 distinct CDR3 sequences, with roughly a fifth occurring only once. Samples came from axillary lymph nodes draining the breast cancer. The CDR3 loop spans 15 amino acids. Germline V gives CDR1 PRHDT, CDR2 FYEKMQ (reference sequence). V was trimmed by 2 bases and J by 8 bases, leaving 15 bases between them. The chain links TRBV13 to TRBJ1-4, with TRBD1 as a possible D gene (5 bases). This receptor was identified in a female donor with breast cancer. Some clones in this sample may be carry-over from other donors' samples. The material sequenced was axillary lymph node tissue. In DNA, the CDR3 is TGTGCCAGCAGCTTAAGAGAACAGGCCCCCGAAAAACTGTTTTTT. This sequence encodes CASSLREQAPEKLFF.